A selection of T cell receptor beta chains follows, all from one sample in a study of T cells in localized non-small cell lung cancer. The method was immunoSEQ multiplex PCR; TCRdb's version includes in-frame clones alone and lacks a portion of them. The sample contains almost 40,000 clones, 86% of which appear only once. Sequencing was performed on peripheral blood mononuclear cells, taken before any cancer treatment. The source of these receptors is a male donor aged 60 or over with stage II lung adenocarcinoma. Each CDR3 is given with its conserved first and last residue. A D gene is named only where the DNA matches it firmly. The listing skips clone size in some rows; elsewhere it reads once, few, many or a size class.

abundance	d_gene	j_gene	v_gene	CDR3nt	CDR3aa
-	-	TRBJ2-6	TRBV19	TGTGCCAGTACGTACTCTGGGGCCAACGTCCTGACTTTC	CASTYSGANVLTF
-	TRBD2	TRBJ2-3	TRBV5-4	TGTGCCAGCAGCGAGTCTAGCGGAGGCGCCGAGGGCACGCAGTATTTT	CASSESSGGAEGTQYF
-	TRBD1	TRBJ1-2	TRBV19	TGTGCCAGTAGTGCCACCCGGGACAGTGGGATCTATGGCTACACCTTC	CASSATRDSGIYGYTF
-	-	TRBJ1-2	TRBV28	TGTGCCAGCAGTTTAGGTCCATATAGGGGCTACACCTTC	CASSLGPYRGYTF
-	TRBD1	TRBJ1-1	TRBV2	TGTGCCAGCAGTGGACTGACAGGGACCACTGAAGCTTTCTTT	CASSGLTGTTEAFF
-	-	TRBJ1-1	TRBV27	TGTGCCAGCAAGGGTCCAACAGGGAACACTGAAGCTTTCTTT	CASKGPTGNTEAFF
-	TRBD2	TRBJ2-5	TRBV5-6	TGTGCCAGCAGCTCAAAGCGGGAAGGAGAGACCCAGTACTTC	CASSSKREGETQYF
few	-	TRBJ1-1	TRBV5-4	TGTGCCAGCAGCTTGGCCAACGGGAACACTGAAGCTTTCTTT	CASSLANGNTEAFF
-	-	TRBJ1-2	TRBV5-6	TGTGCCAGCAGTCGTCCGGACCTACGCGATGGCTACACCTTC	CASSRPDLRDGYTF
-	-	TRBJ2-5	TRBV5-1	TGCGCCAGCACGGGCACAGCCCAAGAGACCCAGTACTTC	CASTGTAQETQYF
-	-	TRBJ2-6	TRBV28	TGTGCCAGCAGTTTTAAGCACTTGACACAAAGTCGGGCCAACGTCCTGACTTTC	CASSFKHLTQSRANVLTF
-	-	TRBJ1-1	TRBV28	TGTGCCAGCAGTTCCCGAGACAGGTTCCGCACTGAAGCTTTCTTT	CASSSRDRFRTEAFF
-	-	TRBJ1-3	TRBV25-1	TGTGCCAGCAGTGATATAGGCGGGTCGGCCAATGGAAACACCATATATTTT	CASSDIGGSANGNTIYF
-	TRBD2	TRBJ2-3	TRBV10-1	TGCGCCAGCAGTAAGACTAGCGGGAGCGGGACAGATACGCAGTATTTT	CASSKTSGSGTDTQYF
-	TRBD1	TRBJ2-2	TRBV19	TGTGCCAGTAGCTCCGGGACAGGGATACGCGGCGGGGAGCTGTTTTTT	CASSSGTGIRGGELFF
-	-	TRBJ2-3	TRBV7-3	TGTGCCAGCAGCTTAAATGAGGGTTCCACAGATACGCAGTATTTT	CASSLNEGSTDTQYF